The 30 T cell receptor beta chains presented below share a single source sample, sequenced in a study of T cells in Graves' hyperthyroidism and ophthalmopathy. TCR beta CDR3 regions were amplified from RNA. HTBI primers were employed in a first-round RT-PCR of the TCR CDR3. TCRdb reprocessed the multiplex PCR reads with MiXCR, giving one entry per CDR3 protein. The data contain 470,000 or so distinct CDR3 sequences, around 20% of them seen just once; the ten biggest clones take up approximately 25%. The sample consisted of blood. These TCRs come from a young man with Graves' hyperthyroidism.

This clonotype occurred many times. CDR3: CASSSQGAPDGYTF. Written as DNA, the CDR3 is TGTGCCAGCAGTTCCCAGGGGGCGCCCGATGGCTACACCTTC. The V gene is TRBV27, the J gene TRBJ1-2; the match to TRBD1 covers 8 bases. CDR1 is MNHEY and CDR2 is SMNVEV in the germline V gene (reference sequence). Germline trimming cut 4 bases from V and 6 bases from J; bases unmatched to any gene: 7. This CDR3 spans 14 amino acids.

The gene calls are TRBV6-1 and TRBJ2-7, with 10 bases fitting TRBD2. V gave up 6 bases and J gave up 6 bases; unmatched junction bases: 8. Germline CDR1 and CDR2: MNHNS and SASEGT. CDR3 length: 14 residues. CDR3 protein: CASSVSGGTLEQYF. The DNA for the CDR3 is TGTGCCAGCAGCGTTAGCGGGGGGACCCTCGAGCAGTACTTC.

The chain links TRBV2 to TRBJ2-2; TRBD2 matches at 7 bases. There are 15 residues in the CDR3. With V trimmed by 1 base and J by 5 bases, 4 bases remained unmatched. Germline V CDR1 and CDR2: SNHLY, FYNNEI. This CDR3 reads CASSEGIGGTGELFF. The DNA of the CDR3 is TGTGCCAGCAGTGAAGGAATCGGGGGGACCGGGGAGCTGTTTTTT.

This clonotype showed up just a few times. CDR3 DNA sequence: TGTGCCAGCAGCTTAGCGAGCTTCTCTGGGGCCAACGTCCTGACTTTC. It encodes CASSLASFSGANVLTF. The gene calls are TRBV11-1 and TRBJ2-6; D not certain. The CDR3 runs 16 residues. Trimming took off 0 bases at V and 0 bases at J, with 6 bases between the two ends. Germline CDR1 SGHAT, CDR2 FQDESV (reference sequence).

The genes are TRBV3-1 and TRBJ1-5; no reliable D call. The germline V gene has CDR1 LGHDT and CDR2 YNNKEL (reference sequence). This CDR3 comprises 15 residues. With 0 bases removed from V and 4 bases from J, the gap between germline ends came to 10 bases. CDR3 residues: CASSQDGQSNQPQHF. The CDR3 nucleotides read TGTGCCAGCAGCCAAGACGGGCAGAGTAATCAGCCCCAGCATTTT.

This clonotype was counted many times. The V call is TRBV12-3 or TRBV12-4, the J call TRBJ1-2, with a possible D match to TRBD1 (5 bases). The CDR3 contains 12 residues. Trimming took off 6 bases at V and 6 bases at J, with 11 bases between the two ends. CDR3 loop: CASSAQGDGYTF. The CDR3 region has the DNA TGTGCCAGCAGCGCGCAGGGCGATGGCTACACCTTC.

This clonotype has a count of ten or more. The chain employs TRBV30 and TRBJ1-2, with a tentative D call TRBD1 (5 bases). Looked up from germline, CDR1 is GTSNPN and CDR2 is SVGIG (reference sequence). This CDR3 contains 13 residues. The V end was cut by 4 bases, the J end by 3 bases, with 12 bases between. The CDR3 DNA reads as TGTGCCTGGAACCCCGGGACGGACTATGGCTACACCTTC. Translated, it gives CAWNPGTDYGYTF.

This clonotype was detected only a few times. This chain uses TRBV20-1 with TRBJ1-1; TRBD1 aligns across 8 bases. The CDR3 consists of 22 residues. CDR1 is DFQATT and CDR2 is SNEGSKA in the germline V gene (reference sequence). Trimming removed 0 bases from V and 3 bases from J; junction bases left unmatched: 27. The CDR3 coding sequence is TGCAGTGCTAGAGATCTCGCATCCGGGACAGGTATAAGTCATGGTCCGGACACTGAAGCTTTCTTT. Protein: CSARDLASGTGISHGPDTEAFF.

This rearrangement joins TRBV5-1 to TRBJ2-7; possible D gene TRBD1, 6 bases. V was clipped by 2 bases and J by 1 base, with 10 bases between them. This CDR3 spans 14 amino acids. CDR1 SGHRS and CDR2 YFSETQ come from the germline V gene. The CDR3 protein is CASSFRTDSYEQYF. DNA of the CDR3: TGCGCCAGCAGCTTTCGGACAGATTCCTACGAGCAGTACTTC. Looking up the rest from reference TRBV5-1 and TRBJ2-7 gives the full variable domain: KAGVTQTPRYLIKTRGQQVTLSCSPISGHRSVSWYQQTPGQGLQFLFEYFSETQRNKGNFPGRFSGRQFSNSRSEMNVSTLELGDSALYLCASSFRTDSYEQYFGPGTRLTVT.

At least ten counts were recorded for this clonotype. The chain links TRBV2 to TRBJ1-5, with a weak D call TRBD1 (5 bases). The CDR3 has 13 residues. CDR1 is SNHLY and CDR2 is FYNNEI in the germline V gene. V lost 6 bases, J lost 3 bases, and 9 bases lay in between. The CDR3 coding sequence is TGTGCCAGCAGGTACAGGCTCAATCAGCCCCAGCATTTT. This gives the protein CASRYRLNQPQHF.

This clonotype was counted between two and nine times. The chain has TRBV18 and TRBJ1-2; D gene uncertain. Trimming removed 1 base at V and 9 bases at J, with 3 bases between. This CDR3 spans 10 amino acids. Germline-derived CDR1 and CDR2 are KGHSH and LQKENI. The DNA of the CDR3 is TGTGCCAGCTCACCACTGCGCTACACCTTC. Its translation is CASSPLRYTF.

J is TRBJ1-2 and V is TRBV5-1; 7 nucleotides match TRBD1. V shed 1 base and J 7 bases; nucleotides not matched to a gene: 7. The germline V gene has CDR1 SGHRS and CDR2 YFSETQ. The CDR3 is 14 amino acids. CDR3 region: CASSLIGQGGGYTF. The CDR3 DNA follows: TGCGCCAGCAGCTTGATCGGTCAGGGGGGTGGCTACACCTTC.

The table lists this clonotype with many counts. The CDR3 protein is CASSPYRDEQYF. As DNA, the CDR3 is TGTGCCAGCAGTCCTTACCGGGACGAGCAGTACTTC. This chain uses TRBV28 with TRBJ2-7; the D is unclear. V gave up 5 bases and J gave up 5 bases, with 10 bases separating them. The CDR3 has 12 residues. Germline CDR1 and CDR2: MDHEN and SYDVKM.

The chain employs TRBV30 and TRBJ2-5; D possibly corresponds to TRBD2 (6 bases). Germline V gene data show CDR1 as GTSNPN and CDR2 as SVGIG (reference sequence). The CDR3 is 15 amino acids. Trimming pared 2 bases from V and 2 bases from J, leaving 15 bases between. The CDR3 DNA reads as TGTGCCTGGAGTCGGAGGGGCCTCTCACAAGAGACCCAGTACTTC. It encodes CAWSRRGLSQETQYF.

This chain connects TRBV6-2 or TRBV6-3 to TRBJ1-1; 9 positions agree with TRBD1. The CDR3 contains 19 residues. V was clipped by 1 base and J by 1 base; unmatched bases: 13. Per germline, CDR1 MNHEY and CDR2 SVGEGT. The DNA for the CDR3 is TGTGCCAGCAGTTACTTTACCCCCGGGACAGGGTTGGCGAACACTGAAGCTTTCTTT. This translates into CASSYFTPGTGLANTEAFF.

In its sample, this clonotype was seen many times. This may come from a read error, since a much larger clone is one base off. This chain connects TRBV5-1 to TRBJ1-2, with 7 bases aligning to TRBD1. The CDR3 spans 13 residues. Trimming took 2 bases from V and 3 from J; bases not matched to a gene: 1. The germline V gene has CDR1 SGHRS and CDR2 YFSETQ. This CDR3 is CASSFDRDYGYTF. CDR3 sequence (DNA): TGCGCCAGCAGCTTCGACAGGGACTATGGCTACACCTTC.

Ten or more counts support this clonotype. This rearrangement joins TRBV7-2 to TRBJ2-7; TRBD1 agrees at 8 bases. Germline lookup yields CDR1 SGHTA and CDR2 FQGNSA. The CDR3 has 14 residues. Trimming cost V 4 bases and J 4 bases; bases outside gene matches: 6. Here the CDR3 DNA reads TGTGCCAGCAGCTCCCGGACAGGGAAATACGAGCAGTACTTC. Protein product: CASSSRTGKYEQYF.

The chain has TRBV2 and TRBJ1-5; D unresolved. The CDR3 contains 15 residues. The V end was cut by 0 bases, the J end by 2 bases, with 8 bases between. Germline V gene data show CDR1 as SNHLY and CDR2 as FYNNEI. The CDR3 sequence is CASSEAPAGNQPQHF. The CDR3 DNA sequence: TGTGCCAGCAGTGAAGCGCCGGCGGGCAATCAGCCCCAGCATTTT.

This clonotype was recorded many times. The chain is built from TRBV2 and TRBJ2-5, with 12 bases matching TRBD2. CDR1 and CDR2 (germline): SNHLY, FYNNEI. J gave up 4 bases and V 6 bases, and 6 bases lay outside the gene matches. CDR3 length equals 15 residues. The CDR3 here is CASRWTSGVGETQYF. In DNA, the CDR3 is TGTGCCAGCAGGTGGACTAGCGGGGTCGGAGAGACCCAGTACTTC.

This rearrangement joins TRBV27 to TRBJ1-6; weak D call: TRBD1 (6 bases). The CDR3 runs 13 residues. Germline V gives CDR1 MNHEY, CDR2 SMNVEV (reference sequence). Trimming pared 9 bases from V and 9 bases from J, leaving 15 bases between. CDR3 DNA: TGTGCCAGTGTGCCGGGACACCTTTCACCCCTCCACTTT. This encodes CASVPGHLSPLHF.

This clonotype was picked up a small number of times. This chain connects TRBV19 to TRBJ2-1, with 8 bases fitting TRBD2. The V gene end was trimmed by 2 bases and the J gene end by 5 bases; junction bases not matched to a gene: 8. The CDR3 sequence is 16 residues long. CDR1 LNHDA and CDR2 SQIVND come from the germline V gene (reference sequence). The CDR3 protein is CASSIMWAAGDNEQFF. For the CDR3, the DNA is TGTGCCAGTAGTATAATGTGGGCAGCGGGGGACAATGAGCAGTTCTTC. The variable domain in full, with the rest retrieved from reference TRBV19 and TRBJ2-1, is DGGITQSPKYLFRKEGQNVTLSCEQNLNHDAMYWYRQDPGQGLRLIYYSQIVNDFQKGDIAEGYSVSREKKESFPLTVTSAQKNPTAFYLCASSIMWAAGDNEQFFGPGTRLTVL.

This clonotype came up many times. V is TRBV19 and J is TRBJ2-7; D may correspond to TRBD1 or TRBD2 (6 bases each). Trimming took 6 bases from V and 2 from J, leaving 11 bases between them. Germline V lookup: CDR1 LNHDA, CDR2 SQIVND (reference sequence). This CDR3 has 13 amino acids. The CDR3 nucleotides read TGTGCCAGTAGAGGGGGGAGGCCCTACGAGCAGTACTTC. Encoded protein: CASRGGRPYEQYF.

This clonotype was seen repeatedly, ten times or more. The V and J genes are TRBV28 and TRBJ2-5; 9 positions agree with TRBD1. Germline assignment: CDR1 MDHEN and CDR2 SYDVKM. V was pared by 4 bases and J by 4 bases, with 7 bases of the junction left unmatched. The CDR3 is 15 residues long. The CDR3 loop is CASSSSGTGLETQYF. The CDR3, as DNA: TGTGCCAGCAGTTCCTCCGGGACAGGGTTAGAGACCCAGTACTTC.

There are many counts of this clonotype. The V gene is TRBV27, the J gene TRBJ1-1; a weak D match, TRBD1 (5 bases). Germline V gene lookup returns CDR1 MNHEY and CDR2 SMNVEV (reference sequence). V lost 8 bases, J lost 4 bases, and 14 bases lay in between. CDR3 length equals 13 residues. CDR3 coding DNA: TGTGCCAGCCGGGCCGGGACGGGCACTGAAGCTTTCTTT. This encodes CASRAGTGTEAFF.

The rearrangement joins TRBV6-5 to TRBJ2-7; TRBD1 matches 9 bases. The CDR3 length is 16 residues. CDR1 is MNHEY, CDR2 SVGAGI, per germline. V shed 2 bases and J 1 base; nucleotides not matched to a gene: 6. The CDR3 reads CASSYTPGTGSYEQYF. The DNA for the CDR3 is TGTGCCAGCAGTTACACTCCCGGGACAGGGTCCTACGAGCAGTACTTC.

This clonotype appeared many times. The chain recombines TRBV6-1 with TRBJ1-2; D not certain. V was clipped by 6 bases and J by 3 bases, with 14 bases between them. This CDR3 has 14 residues. Germline lookup yields CDR1 MNHNS and CDR2 SASEGT. CDR3 DNA: TGTGCCAGCAGCGCTCTGAGTGGCGACTATGGCTACACCTTC. This encodes CASSALSGDYGYTF.

This clonotype was seen ten or more times. The chain has TRBV28 and TRBJ1-5, with 9 bases fitting TRBD1. Trimming took 5 bases from V and 7 from J; bases not matched to a gene: 9. Germline V CDR1 and CDR2: MDHEN, SYDVKM. The CDR3 length is 15 residues. As DNA, the CDR3 is TGTGCCAGCAGTGCAACAGGGGGCGTTTTCCAGCCCCAGCATTTT. This encodes CASSATGGVFQPQHF.

The table lists this clonotype with a few counts. The V and J genes are TRBV20-1 and TRBJ2-7; D is possibly TRBD1 (5 bases). The CDR3 length is 14 residues. Germline CDR1 DFQATT, CDR2 SNEGSKA (reference sequence). CDR3 residues: CSTTPQGPSYEQYF. CDR3 in DNA: TGCAGCACTACCCCGCAGGGTCCCTCCTACGAGCAGTACTTC.

This clonotype was seen many times. V usage is TRBV6-5 and J usage is TRBJ1-1; D is perhaps TRBD1 (5 bases). Germline CDR1 MNHEY, CDR2 SVGAGI. This CDR3 is built from 14 residues. The ends were cut back, 3 bases at V and 4 bases at J, with 12 bases in the middle. CDR3 DNA: TGTGCCAGCAGTTATCGGGGGACTCCCACTGAAGCTTTCTTT. Its protein is CASSYRGTPTEAFF.

This clonotype occurred many times. This chain links TRBV5-1 with TRBJ2-2; the match to TRBD1 covers 7 bases. Germline loops: CDR1 SGHRS, CDR2 YFSETQ. CDR3 size: 15 residues. The V segment lost 3 bases and the J segment 3 bases; nucleotides outside the gene matches: 5. The CDR3 loop is CASSSTGTDTGELFF. DNA of the CDR3: TGCGCCAGCAGCTCCACCGGGACAGACACCGGGGAGCTGTTTTTT. Looking up the rest from reference TRBV5-1 and TRBJ2-2 gives the full variable domain: KAGVTQTPRYLIKTRGQQVTLSCSPISGHRSVSWYQQTPGQGLQFLFEYFSETQRNKGNFPGRFSGRQFSNSRSEMNVSTLELGDSALYLCASSSTGTDTGELFFGEGSRLTVL.